Below, 29 T cell receptor beta chains from the same sample are listed, as sequenced in a study of CD8+ T cells in alopecia areata. Extracted RNA was reverse transcribed into cDNA, the sequencing template. The data were produced by immunoSEQ multiplex PCR, yet TCRdb's version contains in-frame clones alone and is incomplete. The data show roughly 200,000 clones, about 63% seen once. The sample in question was CD4+ T cells sorted from blood, obtained at week 0. All receptors come from a human donor with alopecia areata.

The chain carries TRBV6-4 and TRBJ1-1; no firm D call. Germline lookup yields CDR1 MRHNA and CDR2 SNTAGT. The CDR3 extends over 13 amino acids. V was cut by 5 bases and J by 3 bases, with 10 bases left in between. CDR3 amino acids: CASSYEPYTEAFF. As DNA, the CDR3 is TGTGCCAGCAGTTATGAGCCCTACACTGAAGCTTTCTTT.

V gene TRBV30 combines with J gene TRBJ1-1; unclear D gene. Trimming pared 0 bases from V and 0 bases from J, leaving 11 bases between. The CDR3 has 15 residues. Germline CDR1 is GTSNPN and CDR2 is SVGIG (reference sequence). The CDR3 DNA follows: TGTGCCTGGAGTGTAGGAAGCAGCCTGAACACTGAAGCTTTCTTT. Amino acid sequence: CAWSVGSSLNTEAFF.

On this clone: Other DNA sequences in the sample encode the same CDR3. This chain links TRBV30 with TRBJ1-2, with D possibly being TRBD1 (6 bases). V was cut by 0 bases and J by 5 bases, with 10 bases left in between. The CDR3 is 13 residues long. The germline V gene has CDR1 GTSNPN and CDR2 SVGIG (reference sequence). Here the CDR3 DNA reads TGTGCCTGGAGTGTCAGGGGAGATTATGGCTACACCTTC. It is translated as CAWSVRGDYGYTF.

J is TRBJ1-2 and V is TRBV5-6; no reliable D call. Deletions cut 0 bases from V and 6 bases from J, with 6 bases between. In germline, CDR1 is SGHDT, CDR2 YYEEEE. The CDR3 contains 12 residues. The CDR3 DNA follows: TGTGCCAGCAGCTTGGGGCCGAATGGCTACACCTTC. Translating it yields CASSLGPNGYTF.

The chain carries TRBV30 and TRBJ1-1; D call uncertain. The CDR3 loop spans 11 amino acids. From germline, CDR1 is GTSNPN and CDR2 SVGIG (reference sequence). V was shortened by 5 bases and J by 1 base, with 5 bases between the two germline ends. CDR3 DNA sequence: TGTGCCTGGTACGGGAACACTGAAGCTTTCTTT. This translates into CAWYGNTEAFF.

The CDR3: CAWGLVVGEQFF. CDR3 bases: TGTGCCTGGGGACTAGTTGTAGGTGAGCAGTTCTTC. This rearrangement joins TRBV30 to TRBJ2-1; TRBD2 matches 7 bases. CDR1 and CDR2 from the germline V gene are GTSNPN and SVGIG (reference sequence). The J segment lost 9 bases and the V segment lost 5 bases, leaving 7 bases of the junction unmatched. The CDR3 extends over 12 amino acids.

The rearrangement joins TRBV2 to TRBJ2-1; either TRBD1 or TRBD2 may supply D (5 bases each). The CDR3 contains 12 residues. The V gene's germline CDR1 is SNHLY and CDR2 FYNNEI. V was cut by 1 base and J by 13 bases, with 11 bases left in between. Written as DNA, the CDR3 is TGTGCCAGCAGTGAAGGGGGACGTATACAGTTCTTC. Its translation: CASSEGGRIQFF.

The chain recombines TRBV30 with TRBJ1-1; unclear D gene. Germline V gene sequence: CDR1 GTSNPN, CDR2 SVGIG (reference sequence). The CDR3 is 13 residues long. The V and J ends lost 2 bases and 1 base respectively, with 8 bases between them. The CDR3 loop is CAWSTPPNTEAFF. As DNA, the CDR3 is TGTGCCTGGAGTACCCCCCCGAACACTGAAGCTTTCTTT. Drawing the rest from reference TRBV30 and TRBJ1-1, the complete variable domain is SQTIHQWPATLVQPVGSPLSLECTVEGTSNPNLYWYRQAAGRGLQLLFYSVGIGQISSEVPQNLSASRPQDRQFILSSKKLLLSDSGFYLCAWSTPPNTEAFFGQGTRLTVV.

This clone was seen a handful of times. The chain employs TRBV6-5 and TRBJ2-6; possible D gene TRBD2, 5 bases. The CDR3 totals 15 residues. The germline gives CDR1 MNHEY, CDR2 SVGAGI. V was trimmed by 7 bases and J by 4 bases, leaving 14 bases between them. The CDR3 nucleotides read TGTGCCAGCACCAACTCGGGGTCGGGGGCCAACGTCCTGACTTTC. Residues: CASTNSGSGANVLTF.

V and J are TRBV18 and TRBJ2-1; 8 nucleotides align to TRBD2. The CDR3 has 12 amino acids. V lost 4 bases and J lost 10; bases outside the gene matches: 3. The germline V gene has CDR1 KGHSH and CDR2 LQKENI. The CDR3 DNA reads TGTGCCAGCTCACTAAAGCGGGGGGAGCAGTTCTTC. The encoded protein is CASSLKRGEQFF.

The sample holds a few counts of this clone. The chain uses TRBV7-3 and TRBJ2-2; D ambiguous. V shed 5 bases and J shed 6 bases, with 7 bases lying between them. CDR1 is SGHTA and CDR2 is FQGTGA in the germline V gene. This CDR3 is built from 12 residues. The DNA of the CDR3 is TGTGCCAGCAGCCCCCTACCCGGGGAGCTGTTTTTT. Translated, it gives CASSPLPGELFF.

The V gene is TRBV5-6, the J gene TRBJ2-7; no clear D. The CDR3 spans 13 residues. Germline CDR1 is SGHDT and CDR2 is YYEEEE. The germline V and J ends were trimmed by 2 bases and 2 bases, with 8 bases remaining between them. The CDR3 spells CASSLLLPYEQYF. DNA of the CDR3: TGTGCCAGCAGCTTACTTCTTCCCTACGAGCAGTACTTC. The whole variable domain, remainder taken from reference TRBV5-6 and TRBJ2-7, is DAGVTQSPTHLIKTRGQQVTLRCSPKSGHDTVSWYQQALGQGPQFIFQYYEEEERQRGNFPDRFSGHQFPNYSSELNVNALLLGDSALYLCASSLLLPYEQYFGPGTRLTVT.

The chain is built from TRBV9 and TRBJ1-2, with D tentatively TRBD1 (5 bases). Trimming cost V 0 bases and J 2 bases, with 8 bases left between them. Germline lookup yields CDR1 SGDLS and CDR2 YYNGEE. This CDR3 has 14 residues. CDR3 sequence: CASSVGAGNYGYTF. Written as DNA, the CDR3 is TGTGCCAGCAGCGTAGGAGCAGGGAACTATGGCTACACCTTC.

CDR3 sequence: CAISESEKTQYF. The CDR3 coding sequence is TGTGCCATCAGTGAGTCGGAAAAGACCCAGTACTTC. V gene TRBV10-3 combines with J gene TRBJ2-5; no firm D call. Trimming shortened V by 0 bases and J by 6 bases, and 5 bases separated the two germline ends. CDR1 is ENHRY, CDR2 SYGVKD, per germline. This CDR3 is 12 amino acids long.

The V and J genes are TRBV18 and TRBJ2-4; D gene ambiguous. CDR1 and CDR2 (germline): KGHSH, LQKENI. Trimming left V 2 bases short and J 2 bases short, with 10 bases between. This CDR3 is 15 amino acids long. The CDR3 DNA sequence: TGTGCCAGCTCACCAATGCCAGGTTCCAAAAACATTCAGTACTTC. Its translation: CASSPMPGSKNIQYF.

The rearrangement uses TRBV7-8 and TRBJ2-7; 7 nucleotides align to TRBD2. This CDR3 has 16 residues. Looked up from germline, CDR1 is SGHVS and CDR2 is FQNEAQ. V was clipped by 1 base and J by 2 bases; unmatched bases: 8. CDR3 residues: CASSLVLADPTYEQYF. CDR3 coding DNA: TGTGCCAGCAGCTTAGTCCTAGCGGACCCTACCTACGAGCAGTACTTC.

V usage is TRBV30 and J usage is TRBJ1-5, with 7 nucleotides matching TRBD1. With 3 bases clipped from V and 10 bases from J, the junction kept 9 bases outside the gene matches. Germline loops: CDR1 GTSNPN, CDR2 SVGIG (reference sequence). There are 13 residues in the CDR3. CDR3 DNA: TGTGCCTGGAGCGCGACAGGGTCTGCACCCCAGCATTTT. Protein: CAWSATGSAPQHF. The full variable domain, with the rest looked up from reference TRBV30 and TRBJ1-5, is SQTIHQWPATLVQPVGSPLSLECTVEGTSNPNLYWYRQAAGRGLQLLFYSVGIGQISSEVPQNLSASRPQDRQFILSSKKLLLSDSGFYLCAWSATGSAPQHFGDGTRLSIL.

This chain joins TRBV29-1 and TRBJ2-7, with 12 bases fitting TRBD1. The CDR3 is made up of 14 amino acids. V lost 7 bases, J lost 7 bases, and 11 bases stayed unmatched. CDR1 SQVTM and CDR2 ANQGSEA come from the germline V gene. The CDR3 coding sequence is TGCAGCGCAAGCCCGGGACAGGGGGCTAGAGAGCAGTACTTC. This translates into CSASPGQGAREQYF.

This clone has only a few counts. This chain links TRBV10-3 with TRBJ2-2, with D perhaps TRBD2 (6 bases). This CDR3 comprises 16 residues. Germline CDR1 ENHRY, CDR2 SYGVKD. With 3 bases removed from V and 2 bases from J, the gap between germline ends came to 13 bases. The CDR3 sequence is CAISESRGSNTGELFF. The CDR3, as DNA: TGTGCCATCAGTGAATCGCGGGGATCTAACACCGGGGAGCTGTTTTTT.

The V and J genes are TRBV29-1 and TRBJ1-4; no clear D gene. CDR1 SQVTM and CDR2 ANQGSEA come from the germline V gene. This CDR3 has 13 residues. V lost 5 bases and J lost 3, with 10 bases in between. CDR3 amino acids: CSVIELANEKLFF. The DNA for the CDR3 is TGCAGCGTTATAGAGTTGGCTAATGAAAAACTGTTTTTT.

V usage is TRBV30 and J usage is TRBJ1-2, with TRBD1 matching over 8 bases. V lost 4 bases, J lost 8 bases, and 6 bases stayed unmatched. This CDR3 spans 12 amino acids. CDR1 and CDR2 from the germline V gene are GTSNPN and SVGIG (reference sequence). CDR3 amino acids: CAWTTTGEGYTF. The CDR3 bases are TGTGCCTGGACCACGACAGGGGAAGGCTACACCTTC.

V and J are TRBV5-1 and TRBJ2-7, with 10 bases fitting TRBD1. Germline assignment: CDR1 SGHRS and CDR2 YFSETQ. V shed 3 bases, J shed 5 bases, and the junction held 8 bases outside the gene matches. There are 15 residues in the CDR3. CDR3 DNA sequence: TGCGCCAGCAGCTCGCTCGGGACAGGGGAGGACGAGCAGTACTTC. Its protein product is CASSSLGTGEDEQYF.

The rearrangement uses TRBV30 and TRBJ2-2; 8 positions match TRBD1. V lost 0 bases to trimming and J lost 7 bases; unmatched junction nucleotides: 10. Germline V gene sequence: CDR1 GTSNPN, CDR2 SVGIG (reference sequence). This CDR3 has 16 amino acids. The CDR3 DNA follows: TGTGCCTGGAGTGTACTTTCAGGGGGCGTGGGCGGGGAGCTGTTTTTT. The encoded protein is CAWSVLSGGVGGELFF.

J is TRBJ1-2 and V is TRBV30; possibly TRBD1 for D (5 bases). CDR1 is GTSNPN, CDR2 SVGIG, per germline (reference sequence). Between the trimmed V and J ends, which lost 7 bases and 2 bases, there was a span of 11 bases. The CDR3 consists of 12 residues. The CDR3 sequence is CALTTENYGYTF. The CDR3 bases are TGTGCCTTAACGACAGAAAACTATGGCTACACCTTC.

This sequence joins TRBV25-1 and TRBJ1-1, with D possibly matching TRBD1 (5 bases). This CDR3 contains 13 residues. Germline V CDR1 and CDR2: MGHDK, SYGVNS. V shed 3 bases and J shed 5 bases, with 10 bases lying between them. This CDR3 is CASSDYRGTEAFF. The CDR3 nucleotides read TGTGCCAGCAGTGATTATCGGGGGACTGAAGCTTTCTTT.

About this clone itself: Other DNA sequences in this specimen translate into the identical CDR3. The CDR3 is CAWSVGGNTEAFF. The CDR3 DNA reads TGTGCCTGGAGTGTGGGTGGGAACACTGAAGCTTTCTTT. The chain employs TRBV30 and TRBJ1-1; D call uncertain. V was shortened by 0 bases and J by 1 base, with 6 bases between the two germline ends. The CDR3 covers 13 residues. Germline CDR1 is GTSNPN and CDR2 is SVGIG (reference sequence).

This clone was observed a few times. This chain connects TRBV11-2 to TRBJ2-7; TRBD2 might be the D (5 bases). This CDR3 has 13 residues. The germline gives CDR1 SGHAT, CDR2 FQNNGV. Trimming left V 5 bases short and J 4 bases short, with 12 bases between. The CDR3 reads CASSQAAHYEQYF. For the CDR3, the DNA is TGTGCCAGCAGCCAAGCGGCGCATTACGAGCAGTACTTC.

V and J are TRBV6-5 and TRBJ2-7, with 7 positions matching TRBD2. The J segment lost 3 bases and the V segment lost 7 bases, leaving 12 bases of the junction unmatched. The CDR3 extends over 15 amino acids. The germline gives CDR1 MNHEY, CDR2 SVGAGI. CDR3 amino acids: CASTTTASGGYEQYF. The DNA of the CDR3 is TGTGCCAGCACCACTACGGCTAGCGGTGGCTACGAGCAGTACTTC.

This clone was observed once. In nucleotides, the CDR3 is TGTGCCAGCAGTGAAACTAGCGCGCCTACCTACGAGCAGTACTTC. Its protein is CASSETSAPTYEQYF. This sequence joins TRBV25-1 and TRBJ2-7; 7 positions match TRBD2. J was trimmed by 2 bases and V by 2 bases; bases with no gene match: 6. This CDR3 has 15 amino acids. The germline V gene encodes CDR1 MGHDK and CDR2 SYGVNS.